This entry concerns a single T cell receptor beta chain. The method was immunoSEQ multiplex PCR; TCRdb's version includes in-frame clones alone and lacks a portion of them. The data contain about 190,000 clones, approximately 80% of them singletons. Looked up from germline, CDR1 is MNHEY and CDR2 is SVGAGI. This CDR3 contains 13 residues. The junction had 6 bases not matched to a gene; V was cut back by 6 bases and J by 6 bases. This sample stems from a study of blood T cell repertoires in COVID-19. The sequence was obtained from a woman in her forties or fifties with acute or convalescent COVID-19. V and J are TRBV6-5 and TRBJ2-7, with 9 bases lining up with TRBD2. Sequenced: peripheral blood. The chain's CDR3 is CASRLAGSIEQYF. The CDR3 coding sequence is TGTGCCAGCAGACTAGCGGGTTCTATCGAGCAGTACTTC.